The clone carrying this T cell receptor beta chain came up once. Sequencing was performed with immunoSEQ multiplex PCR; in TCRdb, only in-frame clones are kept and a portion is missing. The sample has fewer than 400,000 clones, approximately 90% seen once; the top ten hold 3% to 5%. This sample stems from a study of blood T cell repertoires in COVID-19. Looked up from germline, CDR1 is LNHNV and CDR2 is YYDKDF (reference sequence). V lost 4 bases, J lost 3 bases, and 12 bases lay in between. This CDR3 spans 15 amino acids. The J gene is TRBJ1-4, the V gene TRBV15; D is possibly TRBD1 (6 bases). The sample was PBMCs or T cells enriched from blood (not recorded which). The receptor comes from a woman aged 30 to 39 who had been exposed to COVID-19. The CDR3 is CATSKPGHPNEKLFF. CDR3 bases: TGTGCCACCAGCAAACCGGGACACCCTAATGAAAAACTGTTTTTT.